Below are 25 T cell receptor beta chains sequenced from a single sample in a study of beta chain features in type 1 diabetes. Expressed TCRB transcripts were sequenced after all isolated RNA was converted to cDNA. Only in-frame clones appear in the TCRdb table, and some are missing; sequencing was by immunoSEQ multiplex PCR. This repertoire shows 300,000 to 350,000 clones, roughly a fifth found once; its top ten account for approximately 0.041%. The sequenced material came from naive CD4+ T cells from blood. The receptors derive from a woman aged 18-35 years in good health.

This chain uses TRBV9 with TRBJ1-2; possible D gene TRBD1, 6 bases. The V end was cut by 3 bases, the J end by 1 base, with 13 bases between. CDR3 length: 15 amino acids. The germline gives CDR1 SGDLS, CDR2 YYNGEE. The CDR3 is CASSASGQINYGYTF. Written as DNA, the CDR3 is TGTGCCAGCAGCGCGTCCGGACAGATTAACTATGGCTACACCTTC.

This rearrangement joins TRBV19 to TRBJ1-1; D is unclear. The CDR3 extends over 12 amino acids. Trimming left V 8 bases short and J 5 bases short, with 12 bases between. From germline, CDR1 is LNHDA and CDR2 SQIVND (reference sequence). Here the CDR3 reads CASSDSWTEAFF. CDR3 DNA: TGTGCCAGTTCGGACTCTTGGACTGAAGCTTTCTTT.

The V and J genes are TRBV11-2 and TRBJ2-1; 12 bases are a match to TRBD2. Germline trimming cut 5 bases from V and 7 bases from J; bases unmatched to any gene: 6. CDR1 is SGHAT and CDR2 is FQNNGV in the germline V gene. The CDR3 is 15 amino acids. The CDR3 DNA reads as TGTGCCAGCAGCCGACTAGCGGGAGTAGGGAATGAGCAGTTCTTC. Protein product: CASSRLAGVGNEQFF.

The chain has TRBV7-2 and TRBJ2-3; 10 nucleotides match TRBD2. Germline values: CDR1 SGHTA, CDR2 FQGNSA. Germline trimming cut 2 bases from V and 4 bases from J; bases unmatched to any gene: 6. This CDR3 is 16 amino acids long. CDR3 protein: CASSLWLAGVSDTQYF. Written as DNA, the CDR3 is TGTGCCAGCAGCTTATGGCTAGCGGGAGTGTCAGATACGCAGTATTTT.

The chain has TRBV9 and TRBJ2-5; 14 bases agree with TRBD2. J was trimmed by 1 base and V by 4 bases; bases with no gene match: 3. The V gene's germline CDR1 is SGDLS and CDR2 YYNGEE. The CDR3 length is 16 residues. The chain's CDR3 is CASSTGTSGGQETQYF. The CDR3, as DNA: TGTGCCAGCAGCACTGGGACTAGCGGGGGCCAAGAGACCCAGTACTTC.

This clone turned up a few times. This chain links TRBV6-1 with TRBJ1-2, with no clear D. Trimming stripped 2 bases from V and 4 bases from J, with 17 bases between. Per the germline V gene, CDR1 is MNHNS and CDR2 is SASEGT. This CDR3 has 16 amino acids. CDR3: CASSELGAAVPYGYTF. The DNA of the CDR3 is TGTGCCAGCAGTGAATTAGGAGCGGCGGTTCCCTATGGCTACACCTTC.

Only a few counts were recorded for this clone. The chain recombines TRBV30 with TRBJ2-2; D is unclear. V lost 3 bases and J lost 4, with 6 bases in between. This CDR3 region has 12 residues. CDR1 and CDR2 from the germline V gene are GTSNPN and SVGIG (reference sequence). The CDR3 DNA reads as TGTGCCTGGAGCTTTATCACCGGGGAGCTGTTTTTT. Translated: CAWSFITGELFF.

The CDR3 protein is CASSLAPGAYEQYF. The DNA for the CDR3 is TGTGCCAGCAGCTTAGCGCCTGGAGCGTACGAGCAGTACTTC. The chain has TRBV7-2 and TRBJ2-7; D gene uncertain. Trimming pared 0 bases from V and 4 bases from J, leaving 10 bases between. CDR1 and CDR2 from the germline V gene are SGHTA and FQGNSA. CDR3 length: 14 residues.

In its sample, this clone was seen once. The chain joins TRBV7-2 to TRBJ2-3, with a possible D match to TRBD2 (5 bases). The V end was cut by 8 bases, the J end by 4 bases, with 10 bases between. The CDR3 totals 12 residues. CDR1 is SGHTA and CDR2 is FQGNSA in the germline V gene. The DNA for the CDR3 is TGTGCCAGCGTCGGGGTGGCAGATACGCAGTATTTT. Its translation is CASVGVADTQYF. The full variable domain, rest sourced from reference TRBV7-2 and TRBJ2-3, is GAGVSQSPSNKVTEKGKDVELRCDPISGHTALYWYRQSLGQGLEFLIYFQGNSAPDKSGLPSDRFSAERTGGSVSTLTIQRTQQEDSAVYLCASVGVADTQYFGPGTRLTVL.

This clone has just a few counts. The gene calls are TRBV19 and TRBJ2-7, with TRBD2 identical over 7 bases. V lost 6 bases and J lost 6; bases outside the gene matches: 8. The CDR3 spans 13 residues. Germline CDR1 and CDR2: LNHDA and SQIVND (reference sequence). The CDR3 DNA follows: TGTGCCAGTAGAGGACTAGGCTGGGGCGAGCAGTACTTC. This gives the protein CASRGLGWGEQYF.

In this sample, this clone turned up a few times. The J gene is TRBJ2-4, the V gene TRBV25-1; TRBD1 aligns across 9 bases. Germline CDR1 and CDR2: MGHDK and SYGVNS. The length of the CDR3 is 13 residues. The J segment lost 4 bases and the V segment lost 10 bases, leaving 5 bases of the junction unmatched. The CDR3 here is CATSGTGKNIQYF. The CDR3 DNA reads as TGTGCCACCTCCGGGACAGGGAAAAACATTCAGTACTTC. The full variable domain, completed using reference TRBV25-1 and TRBJ2-4, is EADIYQTPRYLVIGTGKKITLECSQTMGHDKMYWYQQDPGMELHLIHYSYGVNSTEKGDLSSESTVSRIRTEHFPLTLESARPSHTSQYLCATSGTGKNIQYFGAGTRLSVL.

The chain recombines TRBV5-4 with TRBJ2-1; 8 bases fit TRBD2. Losses at the gene ends were 1 base for V and 6 bases for J; bases not matched to a gene: 6. CDR1 is SGHNT and CDR2 is YYREEE in the germline V gene (reference sequence). The CDR3 is 15 amino acids. This chain's CDR3 is CASSLPRLAGNEQFF. Written as DNA, the CDR3 is TGTGCCAGCAGCTTGCCCCGGCTAGCGGGCAATGAGCAGTTCTTC.

This clone was seen a handful of times. This chain connects TRBV7-6 to TRBJ2-7; 10 nucleotides line up with TRBD1. Germline trimming cut 5 bases from V and 2 bases from J; bases unmatched to any gene: 9. The CDR3 spans 16 residues. Germline CDR1 SGHVS, CDR2 FNYEAQ. For the CDR3, the DNA is TGTGCCAGCAGCCCGCGCAGGGACAGGGGTCCCTACGAGCAGTACTTC. It yields the protein CASSPRRDRGPYEQYF.

The chain uses TRBV29-1 and TRBJ1-1; weak D call: TRBD1 (6 bases). CDR3 length: 13 residues. CDR1 and CDR2 (germline): SQVTM, ANQGSEA. Between the trimmed V and J ends, which lost 5 bases and 1 base, there was a span of 11 bases. DNA for the CDR3: TGCAGCGTTTTACAGGGACGGAACACTGAAGCTTTCTTT. This gives the protein CSVLQGRNTEAFF.

This chain links TRBV7-2 with TRBJ2-1, with 8 bases fitting TRBD2. CDR1 SGHTA and CDR2 FQGNSA come from the germline V gene. Losses at the gene ends were 5 bases for V and 2 bases for J; bases not matched to a gene: 5. This CDR3 comprises 15 residues. CDR3 sequence: CASSPGLATYNEQFF. In nucleotides, the CDR3 is TGTGCCAGCAGCCCTGGACTAGCCACCTACAATGAGCAGTTCTTC.

This clone was observed a handful of times. This chain uses TRBV15 with TRBJ2-4, with 11 bases that match TRBD2. This CDR3 comprises 16 residues. J was trimmed by 5 bases and V by 1 base; bases with no gene match: 4. Germline CDR1 and CDR2: LNHNV and YYDKDF (reference sequence). The CDR3 coding sequence is TGTGCCACCAGCAGAGTCACTAGCGGGGGAGAAAACATTCAGTACTTC. Translating it yields CATSRVTSGGENIQYF.

This clone was observed a handful of times. V is TRBV30 and J is TRBJ2-4; maybe TRBD1 (5 bases). The CDR3 has 16 amino acids. Trimming pared 1 base from V and 1 base from J, leaving 14 bases between. Per the germline V gene, CDR1 is GTSNPN and CDR2 is SVGIG (reference sequence). Written as DNA, the CDR3 is TGTGCCTGGAGTGACAAAGGACATCTGGCCAAAAACATTCAGTACTTC. Encoded protein: CAWSDKGHLAKNIQYF.

The chain carries TRBV25-1 and TRBJ1-2, with D uncertain. The germline V gene encodes CDR1 MGHDK and CDR2 SYGVNS. The CDR3 is made up of 14 amino acids. V was cut by 4 bases and J by 2 bases, with 11 bases left in between. The DNA for the CDR3 is TGTGCCAGCAGTGGGCCTCGCTTCAACTATGGCTACACCTTC. This codes for CASSGPRFNYGYTF.

A few counts support this clone. This chain uses TRBV6-5 with TRBJ2-1; perhaps TRBD1 as D (5 bases). CDR3 size: 15 residues. CDR1 MNHEY and CDR2 SVGAGI come from the germline V gene. V was cut by 0 bases and J by 1 base, with 7 bases left in between. The CDR3 is CASSYSTASYNEQFF. CDR3 DNA: TGTGCCAGCAGTTACTCGACAGCATCCTACAATGAGCAGTTCTTC.

This clone came up a few times. The chain carries TRBV15 and TRBJ2-3, with 11 bases fitting TRBD1. This CDR3 is 17 amino acids long. V shed 2 bases, J shed 6 bases, and the junction held 10 bases outside the gene matches. Germline V lookup: CDR1 LNHNV, CDR2 YYDKDF (reference sequence). This CDR3 reads CATSRSGRTGGLDTQYF. The CDR3 DNA follows: TGTGCCACCAGCAGATCGGGCCGGACAGGGGGCTTGGATACGCAGTATTTT.

This clone has just a few counts. This sequence joins TRBV7-9 and TRBJ1-1; 7 nucleotides align to TRBD1. Germline CDR1 reads SEHNR; CDR2 reads FQNEAQ (reference sequence). There are 17 residues in the CDR3. Unmatched junction bases numbered 13, after V lost 6 bases and J lost 0 bases. CDR3: CASRRQGSRVVNTEAFF. CDR3 coding DNA: TGTGCCAGCAGGCGACAGGGATCGAGGGTGGTGAACACTGAAGCTTTCTTT.

The chain uses TRBV7-3 and TRBJ2-2; 8 positions agree with TRBD1. The trim removed 5 bases at V and 4 bases at J, leaving 6 bases unmatched. Per germline, CDR1 SGHTA and CDR2 FQGTGA. This CDR3 is 15 amino acids long. DNA for the CDR3: TGTGCCAGCAGCCCTCAGGGGGCTATCACCGGGGAGCTGTTTTTT. It specifies CASSPQGAITGELFF.

This clone showed up just a few times. V is TRBV25-1 and J is TRBJ2-2, with a tentative D call TRBD1 (6 bases). The V and J ends lost 8 bases and 5 bases respectively, with 21 bases between them. CDR3 length equals 16 residues. Per germline, CDR1 MGHDK and CDR2 SYGVNS. Here the CDR3 DNA reads TGTGCCAGCTCCCCGACCCCAGGGGCGAGGACCGGGGAGCTGTTTTTT. Translation gives CASSPTPGARTGELFF.

This clone was detected a few times. This chain links TRBV6-5 with TRBJ2-3; TRBD1 matches 9 bases. The CDR3 consists of 15 residues. The germline CDR1 and CDR2 sequences are MNHEY and SVGAGI. Trimming removed 4 bases from V and 5 bases from J; junction bases left unmatched: 7. CDR3 amino acids: CASSSPGQGIDTQYF. The CDR3 DNA is TGTGCCAGCAGTTCCCCGGGACAGGGAATAGATACGCAGTATTTT.

This clone showed up just a few times. The chain carries TRBV2 and TRBJ2-5; D call uncertain. Germline-derived CDR1 and CDR2 are SNHLY and FYNNEI. With 6 bases removed from V and 4 bases from J, the gap between germline ends came to 12 bases. CDR3 size: 13 residues. The CDR3 DNA follows: TGTGCCAGCAGCGGTGAAGAGCTAGAGACCCAGTACTTC. It encodes CASSGEELETQYF.